This TCR beta chain was captured by sequencing in a study of blood T cell repertoires in COVID-19. Overall study context: The United States, Italy and Spain supplied acute and convalescent COVID-19 samples. In each case, the material was cDNA or gDNA derived from T cells, B-cell-depleted T cells, or PBMCs.

The junction had 11 bases not matched to a gene; V was cut back by 3 bases and J by 4 bases. The germline CDR1 and CDR2 sequences are SGHNT and YYREEE (reference sequence). This CDR3 is built from 17 residues. Clones were sequenced by immunoSEQ multiplex PCR, and TCRdb holds only the in-frame ones, with some missing. The sample has roughly 200,000 clones; about 83% are singletons. The chain couples TRBV5-4 to TRBJ2-7, with 12 bases matching TRBD2. Sequencing input: peripheral blood. The receptor comes from a man aged 55 to 69 who had recovered from COVID-19. Here the CDR3 DNA reads TGTGCCAGCAGCTGGACGACTAGCGGGAGAGCTCTGTACGAGCAGTACTTC. Amino acid sequence: CASSWTTSGRALYEQYF. Filled out from reference TRBV5-4 and TRBJ2-7, the complete variable domain reads ETGVTQSPTHLIKTRGQQVTLRCSSQSGHNTVSWYQQALGQGPQFIFQYYREEENGRGNFPPRFSGLQFPNYSSELNVNALELDDSALYLCASSWTTSGRALYEQYFGPGTRLTVT.